These 6 T cell receptor beta chains were all obtained from the same sample, sequenced in a study of early T cells in non-severe SARS-CoV-2 infection. TCRdb itself ran the 5' RACE reads through MiXCR, one entry per CDR3 protein. This table has more than 65,000 distinct CDR3 sequences, roughly 15% appearing once. Sequencing was performed on whole blood. The receptors derive from an adult who was a healthcare worker with PCR-confirmed SARS-CoV-2 infection or an uninfected control (not recorded which).

This clonotype was recorded at least ten times. The rearrangement uses TRBV15 and TRBJ1-4; a possible D gene is TRBD1 (6 bases). Trimming removed 3 bases at V and 7 bases at J, with 15 bases between. The CDR3 extends over 15 amino acids. CDR1 is LNHNV, CDR2 YYDKDF, per germline (reference sequence). The CDR3 loop reads CATSSEIWGREKLFF. DNA of the CDR3: TGTGCCACCAGCAGCGAGATATGGGGGCGTGAAAAACTGTTTTTT. Supplemented by reference TRBV15 and TRBJ1-4, the full variable domain reads DAMVIQNPRYQVTQFGKPVTLSCSQTLNHNVMYWYQQKSSQAPKLLFHYYDKDFNNEADTPDNFQSRRPNTSFCFLDIRSPGLGDTAMYLCATSSEIWGREKLFFGSGTQLSVL.

The chain uses TRBV11-2 and TRBJ1-1, with TRBD1 matching over 7 bases. The CDR3 loop spans 14 amino acids. Germline CDR1 reads SGHAT; CDR2 reads FQNNGV. The V and J ends lost 6 bases and 5 bases, in that order; junction bases with no gene match: 9. The CDR3: CASSSKTGRTEAFF. DNA for the CDR3: TGTGCCAGCAGTTCGAAGACAGGGAGGACTGAAGCTTTCTTT.

Many counts were recorded for this clonotype. The chain has TRBV11-2 and TRBJ2-3, with TRBD2 identical over 10 bases. The CDR3 has 15 residues. V shed 1 base and J 4 bases; nucleotides not matched to a gene: 2. Germline V lookup: CDR1 SGHAT, CDR2 FQNNGV. The CDR3 nucleotides are TGTGCCAGCAGCTTAGTCCTAGCGGGGGCAGATACGCAGTATTTT. This codes for CASSLVLAGADTQYF.

The chain carries TRBV5-5 and TRBJ2-5; possible D gene TRBD1, 5 bases. Germline-derived CDR1 and CDR2 are SGHKS and YYEKEE (reference sequence). The length of the CDR3 is 14 residues. V was shortened by 4 bases and J by 2 bases, with 12 bases between the two germline ends. CDR3 protein: CASSPTQGQETQYF. For the CDR3, the DNA is TGTGCCAGCAGCCCCACCCAGGGACAAGAGACCCAGTACTTC.

The J gene is TRBJ2-2, the V gene TRBV12-3 or TRBV12-4; tentative D call: TRBD1 (6 bases). Trimming pared 5 bases from V and 1 base from J, leaving 23 bases between. This CDR3 has 19 amino acids. CDR3: CASSKNPSTGHLNTGELFF. The CDR3 DNA sequence: TGTGCCAGCAGTAAAAACCCTTCGACGGGACACCTGAACACCGGGGAGCTGTTTTTT.

V gene TRBV5-5 combines with J gene TRBJ2-7; 8 nucleotides match TRBD2. The CDR3 runs to 14 residues. V was pared by 3 bases and J by 4 bases, with 6 bases of the junction left unmatched. CDR1 and CDR2 (germline): SGHKS, YYEKEE (reference sequence). The CDR3 DNA reads TGTGCCAGCAGCTCGCGACTAGCGTGGTACGAGCAGTACTTC. It is translated as CASSSRLAWYEQYF.